The T cell receptor (beta chain) described here comes from a study of beta chain features in type 1 diabetes. Broader study findings: Moderate yet significant TCRB CDR3 shortening was seen in Type 1 diabetes patients in all four CD4+ subsets. Any role of HLA type in TCRB rearrangement remained unresolved here. There were fewer insertions and more deletions at the VDJ junctions of type 1 diabetes patients.

On this clone itself: Its antigen is not identified.

The CDR3 runs 12 residues. Germline assignment: CDR1 SGHDN and CDR2 FVKESK. Trimming cost V 4 bases and J 1 base, with 4 bases left between them. Isolated RNA was reverse transcribed in full, so expressed TCRB transcripts were sequenced. The study sequenced naive, central memory and regulatory T cell samples to an average of about 4 million reads. The assay was immunoSEQ multiplex PCR, and TCRdb's table has in-frame clones only and misses some. Found here are a few hundred thousand clones, 9.5% to 10% of them singletons; the top ten hold around 0.66%. CD45RO/CCR7/CD25/CD127/CD95/CD27 separated CD4+ naive, central memory, regulatory and stem cell-like memory cells by sorting.

The V and J genes are TRBV14 and TRBJ2-5; D gene uncertain. The sequence derives from a young man with type 1 diabetes. Specimen: central memory CD4+ T cells from blood. Here the CDR3 DNA reads TGTGCCAGCAGCCCCTTCCAAGAGACCCAGTACTTC. Protein product: CASSPFQETQYF.